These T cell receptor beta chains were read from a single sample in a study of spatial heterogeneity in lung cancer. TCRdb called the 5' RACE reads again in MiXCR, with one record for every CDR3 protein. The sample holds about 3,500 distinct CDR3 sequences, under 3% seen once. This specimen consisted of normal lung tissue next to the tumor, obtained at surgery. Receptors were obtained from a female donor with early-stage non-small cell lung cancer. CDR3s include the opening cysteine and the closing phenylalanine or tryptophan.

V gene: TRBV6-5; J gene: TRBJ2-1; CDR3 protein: CASSQAERSSYNEQFF
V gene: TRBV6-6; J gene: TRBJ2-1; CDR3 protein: CASSSQTGAGWRRTDNEQFF
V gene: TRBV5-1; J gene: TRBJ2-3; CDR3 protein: CASSLIRLASTDTQYF
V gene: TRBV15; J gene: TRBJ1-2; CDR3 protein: CATSREVGTVDGYTF
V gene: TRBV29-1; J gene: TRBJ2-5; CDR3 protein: CSVANQETQYF
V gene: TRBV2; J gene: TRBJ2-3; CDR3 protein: CASSAKTRTQYF
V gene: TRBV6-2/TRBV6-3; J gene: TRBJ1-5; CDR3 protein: CASSRTGFNQPQHF
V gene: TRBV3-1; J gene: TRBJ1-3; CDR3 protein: CASSQGGASGNTIYF
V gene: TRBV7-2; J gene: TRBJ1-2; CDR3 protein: CASSLTGRYGYTF
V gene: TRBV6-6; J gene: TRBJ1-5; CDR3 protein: CASSYSPAGMDQPQHF
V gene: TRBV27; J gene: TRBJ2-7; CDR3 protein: CASSFTGRPYEQYF
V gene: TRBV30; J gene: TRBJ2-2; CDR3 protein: CAWSSLEPNTGELFF
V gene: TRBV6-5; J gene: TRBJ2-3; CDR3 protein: CASSYSAQRGVIDTQYF
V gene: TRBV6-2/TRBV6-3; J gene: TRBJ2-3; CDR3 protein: CASTPPGKVTDTQYF
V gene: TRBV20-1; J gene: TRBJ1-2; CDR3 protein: CSAPRGTDYGYTF
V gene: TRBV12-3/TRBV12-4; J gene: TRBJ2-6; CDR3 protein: CASSLGGSGANVLTF
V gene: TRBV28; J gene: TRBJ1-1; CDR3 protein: CASSRRGGGNTEAFF
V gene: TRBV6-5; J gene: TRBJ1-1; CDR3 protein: CASSRGPNTEAFF
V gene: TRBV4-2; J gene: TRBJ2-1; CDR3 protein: CASSQDSSGGYNEQFF
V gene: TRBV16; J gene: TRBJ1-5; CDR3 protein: CASSKEGGQPQHF
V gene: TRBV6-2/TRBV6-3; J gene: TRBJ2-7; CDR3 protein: CASSSFLGASYEQYF
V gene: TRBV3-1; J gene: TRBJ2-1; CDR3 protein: CASSLVSSEQFF
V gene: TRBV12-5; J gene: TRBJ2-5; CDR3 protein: CASGLGQGSQETQYF
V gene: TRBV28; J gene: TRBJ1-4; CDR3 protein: CASRGGGAQANEKLFF
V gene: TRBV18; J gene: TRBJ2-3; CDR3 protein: CASSDLHRFTLIPDTQYF
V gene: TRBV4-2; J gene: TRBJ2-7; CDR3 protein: CASSQGGTGTYEQYF
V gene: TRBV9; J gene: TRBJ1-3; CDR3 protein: CASTAAAGAGNTIYF
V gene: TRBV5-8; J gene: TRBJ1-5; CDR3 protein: CASSPGQERYSNQPQHF
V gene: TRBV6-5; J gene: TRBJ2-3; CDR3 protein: CATGGGSSSTDTQYF
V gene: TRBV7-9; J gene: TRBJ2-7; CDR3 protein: CACSSTSTHEQYF
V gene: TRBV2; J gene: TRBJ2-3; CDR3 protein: CASTSGGFSTDTQYF
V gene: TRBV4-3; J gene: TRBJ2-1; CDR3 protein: CASSQEVLAGMGSYNEQFF
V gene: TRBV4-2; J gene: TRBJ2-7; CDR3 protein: CASSQALAGNYEQYF
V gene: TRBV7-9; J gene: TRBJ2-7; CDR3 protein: CASSLSSGGLTYEQYF
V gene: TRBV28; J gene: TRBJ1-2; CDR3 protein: CASSGTGNYGYTF
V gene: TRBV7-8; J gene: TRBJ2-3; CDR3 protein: CASSYRELSTDTQYF
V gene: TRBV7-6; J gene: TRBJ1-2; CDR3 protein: CASSLMPGDYGYTF
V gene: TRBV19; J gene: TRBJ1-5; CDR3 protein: CASSRQPGQGSQPQHF
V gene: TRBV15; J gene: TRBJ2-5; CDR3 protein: CATSPWGGETQYF
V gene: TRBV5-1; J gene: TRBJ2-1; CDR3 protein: CASSPYRGDYNEQFF